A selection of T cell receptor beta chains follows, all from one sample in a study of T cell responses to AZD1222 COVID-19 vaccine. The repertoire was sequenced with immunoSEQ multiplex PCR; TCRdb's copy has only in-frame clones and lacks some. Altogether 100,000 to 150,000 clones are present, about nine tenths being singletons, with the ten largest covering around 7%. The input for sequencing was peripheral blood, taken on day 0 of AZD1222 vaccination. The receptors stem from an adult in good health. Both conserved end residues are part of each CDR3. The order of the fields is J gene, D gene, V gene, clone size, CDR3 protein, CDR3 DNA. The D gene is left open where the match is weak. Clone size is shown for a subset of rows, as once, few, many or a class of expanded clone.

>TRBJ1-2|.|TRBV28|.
CASSLLANYGYTF
TGTGCCAGCAGTTTATTGGCTAACTATGGCTACACCTTC
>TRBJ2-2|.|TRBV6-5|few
CASRLSSTGELFF
TGTGCCAGCAGACTCAGCTCCACCGGGGAGCTGTTTTTT
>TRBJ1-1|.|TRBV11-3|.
CASSLVRGTEAFF
TGTGCCAGCAGCTTAGTGCGGGGAACTGAAGCTTTCTTT
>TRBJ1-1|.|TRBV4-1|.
CASSIRDVNTEAFF
TGCGCCAGCAGCATCCGGGACGTGAACACTGAAGCTTTCTTT
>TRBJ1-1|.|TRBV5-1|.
CASSVDRSFSEAFF
TGCGCCAGCAGCGTCGACAGGTCTTTCTCTGAAGCTTTCTTT
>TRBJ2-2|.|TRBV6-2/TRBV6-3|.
CASSSLGMGTGELFF
TGTGCCAGCAGCTCACTAGGAATGGGAACCGGGGAGCTGTTTTTT
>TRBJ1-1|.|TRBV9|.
CASSVVEFTEAFF
TGTGCCAGCAGCGTAGTTGAGTTCACTGAAGCTTTCTTT
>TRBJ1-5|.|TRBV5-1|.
CASSPAGDSNQPQHF
TGCGCCAGCAGCCCGGCGGGGGACAGCAATCAGCCCCAGCATTTT
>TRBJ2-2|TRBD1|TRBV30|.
CAWAPGQGVSGELFF
TGTGCCTGGGCTCCGGGACAGGGGGTTTCCGGGGAGCTGTTTTTT
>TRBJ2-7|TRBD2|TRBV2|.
CASSLAGISYEQYF
TGTGCCAGCAGTTTAGCGGGGATCTCCTACGAGCAGTACTTC
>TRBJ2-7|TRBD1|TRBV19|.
CASSTSGQGLYEQYF
TGTGCCAGTAGTACTTCGGGACAGGGTCTTTACGAGCAGTACTTC
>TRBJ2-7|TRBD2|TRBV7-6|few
CASSSGLAGGLYEQYF
TGTGCCAGCAGCTCGGGACTAGCGGGGGGGCTCTACGAGCAGTACTTC
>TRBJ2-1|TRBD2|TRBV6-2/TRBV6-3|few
CASSPPSGGAQEQFF
TGTGCCAGCAGCCCTCCTAGCGGGGGGGCACAAGAGCAGTTCTTC
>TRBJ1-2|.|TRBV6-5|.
CAGVGLLSGYTF
TGTGCCGGAGTCGGCCTCCTCTCTGGCTACACCTTC
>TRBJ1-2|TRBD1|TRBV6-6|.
CASSYPGQGMGGYTF
TGTGCCAGCAGTTACCCTGGACAGGGCATGGGTGGCTACACCTTC